The clone carrying this T cell receptor (beta chain) was observed a handful of times. CDR1 and CDR2 (germline): MDHEN, SYDVKM. The CDR3 consists of 13 residues. The ends were cut back, 6 bases at V and 0 bases at J, with 6 bases in the middle. The sample is drawn from a study of quantifying T cell responses using KT2 cells. Study in general: Reverse transcription used primers in the TCR alpha and beta constant regions. The second PCR ran as a qPCR until a predetermined fluorescence threshold was reached.

Each cDNA got a UMI-containing oligo ligated at its 3' end. The first PCR ran roughly 4 cycles with an equimolar RC1.1 and RC1.2 beta primer mix. MiXCR, applied by TCRdb to the UMI-ligation and nested PCR reads, yields one record per CDR3 protein. The sample carries about 50,000 distinct CDR3 sequences, roughly 10% recorded once. The V and J genes are TRBV28 and TRBJ2-1, with TRBD2 as a possible D gene (5 bases). The sample comprised PBMCs spiked with cells of the T cell clone KT2. The receptor was isolated from a human donor. The CDR3 nucleotides read TGTGCCAGCAGGGGGAGCTCCTACAATGAGCAGTTCTTC. Its translation: CASRGSSYNEQFF.